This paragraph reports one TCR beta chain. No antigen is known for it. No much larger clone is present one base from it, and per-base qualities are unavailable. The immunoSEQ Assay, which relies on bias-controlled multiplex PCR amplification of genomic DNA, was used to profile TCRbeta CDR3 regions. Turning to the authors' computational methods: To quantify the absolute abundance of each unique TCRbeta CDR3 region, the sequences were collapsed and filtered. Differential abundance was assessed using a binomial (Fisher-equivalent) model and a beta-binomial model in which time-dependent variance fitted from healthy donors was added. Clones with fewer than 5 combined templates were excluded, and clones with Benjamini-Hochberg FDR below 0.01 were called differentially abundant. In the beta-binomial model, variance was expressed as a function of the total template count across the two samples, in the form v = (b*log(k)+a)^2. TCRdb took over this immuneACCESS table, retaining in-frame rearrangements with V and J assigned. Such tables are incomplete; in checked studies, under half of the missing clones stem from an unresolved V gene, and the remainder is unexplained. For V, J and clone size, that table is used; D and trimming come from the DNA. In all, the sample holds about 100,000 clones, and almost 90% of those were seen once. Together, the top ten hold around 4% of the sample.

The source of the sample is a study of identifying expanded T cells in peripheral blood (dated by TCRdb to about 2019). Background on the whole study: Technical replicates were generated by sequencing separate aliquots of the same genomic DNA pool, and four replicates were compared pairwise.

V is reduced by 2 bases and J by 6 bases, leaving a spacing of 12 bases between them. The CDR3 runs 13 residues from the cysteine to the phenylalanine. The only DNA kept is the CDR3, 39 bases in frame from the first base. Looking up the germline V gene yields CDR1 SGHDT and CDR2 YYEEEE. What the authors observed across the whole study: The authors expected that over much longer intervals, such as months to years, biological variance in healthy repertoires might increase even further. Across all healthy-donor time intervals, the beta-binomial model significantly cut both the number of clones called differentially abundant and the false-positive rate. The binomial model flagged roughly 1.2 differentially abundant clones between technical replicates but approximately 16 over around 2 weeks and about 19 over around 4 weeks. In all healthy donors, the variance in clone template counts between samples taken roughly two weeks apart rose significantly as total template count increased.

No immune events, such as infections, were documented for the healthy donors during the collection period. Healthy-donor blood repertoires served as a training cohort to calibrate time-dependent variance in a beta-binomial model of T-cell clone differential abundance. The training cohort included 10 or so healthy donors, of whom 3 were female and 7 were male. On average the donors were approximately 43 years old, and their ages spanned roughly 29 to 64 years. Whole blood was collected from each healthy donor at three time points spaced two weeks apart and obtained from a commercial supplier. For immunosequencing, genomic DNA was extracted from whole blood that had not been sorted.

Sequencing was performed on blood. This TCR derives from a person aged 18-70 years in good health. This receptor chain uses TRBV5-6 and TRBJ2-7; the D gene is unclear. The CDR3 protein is CASSLSNTGEQYF. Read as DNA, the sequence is TGTGCCAGCAGCTTAAGTAATACTGGCGAGCAGTACTTC.